The present T cell receptor beta chain was sequenced within a study of blood T cell repertoires in COVID-19. The table came from immunoSEQ multiplex PCR; TCRdb's copy has only in-frame clones and leaves some out. The sample consists of 110,000 or so clones, more than 80% of them appearing once. The CDR3 totals 14 residues. With 4 bases removed from V and 3 bases from J, the gap between germline ends came to 13 bases. Per germline, CDR1 SGHTS and CDR2 YDEGEE. V gene TRBV5-8 combines with J gene TRBJ1-1; D is unresolved. This clonotype was sampled from a woman between 45 and 60 years old with acute or convalescent COVID-19. Material for sequencing was peripheral blood. CDR3 protein: CASSRVGSDTEAFF. CDR3 nucleotide sequence: TGTGCCAGCAGCCGGGTCGGGTCCGACACTGAAGCTTTCTTT.